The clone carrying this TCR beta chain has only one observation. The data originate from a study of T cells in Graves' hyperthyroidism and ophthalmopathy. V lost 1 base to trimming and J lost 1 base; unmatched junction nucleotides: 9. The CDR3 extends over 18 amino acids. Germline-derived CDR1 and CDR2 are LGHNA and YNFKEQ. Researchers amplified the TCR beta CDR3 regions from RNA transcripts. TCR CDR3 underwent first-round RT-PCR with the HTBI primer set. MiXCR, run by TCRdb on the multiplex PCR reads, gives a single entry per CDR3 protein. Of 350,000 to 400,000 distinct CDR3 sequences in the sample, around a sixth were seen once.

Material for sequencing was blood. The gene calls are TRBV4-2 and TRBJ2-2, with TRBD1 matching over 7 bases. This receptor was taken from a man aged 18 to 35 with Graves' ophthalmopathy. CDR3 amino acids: CASSQVFIGGRNTGELFF. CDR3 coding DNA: TGTGCCAGCAGCCAAGTTTTTATAGGGGGCCGGAACACCGGGGAGCTGTTTTTT.